The clone carrying this T cell receptor beta chain showed up just a few times. The sample is drawn from a study of blood T cell repertoires in COVID-19. The overall study: Samples representing acute and convalescent COVID-19 were sourced from the United States, Italy and Spain. Sample material is recorded as cDNA or gDNA derived from T cells, B-cell-depleted T cells, or PBMCs.

Original processing methods: Amplifying reference gene primers gave estimates of nucleated cell counts. Using immunoSEQ multiplex PCR, the repertoire was profiled, and TCRdb retains in-frame clones only, with some absent. V and J calls and clone size come straight from that table; D and trimming were deduced from the DNA. Of approximately 170,000 clones detected, 74% appear once; the ten largest clones hold approximately 3%. V lost 2 bases and J lost 0; bases outside the gene matches: 4. The CDR3 loop spans 18 amino acids. Germline CDR1 is PRHDT and CDR2 is FYEKMQ (reference sequence). The chain combines TRBV13 with TRBJ2-1, with 13 bases that match TRBD2. This clonotype was obtained from a woman of 80 years or more with acute or convalescent COVID-19. Sequenced sample: peripheral blood. In nucleotides, the CDR3 is TGTGCCAGCAGCTTAACTAGCGGGAGGGGAAGCTCCTACAATGAGCAGTTCTTC. It encodes CASSLTSGRGSSYNEQFF.